This T cell receptor (beta chain) derives from a study of blood T cell repertoires in COVID-19. Study details: Sample material is recorded as cDNA or gDNA derived from T cells, B-cell-depleted T cells, or PBMCs.

J gave up 5 bases and V 1 base, and 4 bases lay outside the gene matches. Per the germline V gene, CDR1 is ENHRY and CDR2 is SYGVKD. The CDR3 has 16 amino acids. Sequencing used immunoSEQ multiplex PCR; TCRdb keeps in-frame clones, though not all of them. The table lists 250,000 to 300,000 clones, 87% of them singletons. The chain has TRBV10-3 and TRBJ2-7; 14 nucleotides line up with TRBD2. The sequence derives from a woman aged 50 to 65 who had recovered from COVID-19. Input material: peripheral blood. This CDR3 reads CAISEYRLAGGNEQYF. CDR3 bases: TGTGCCATCAGTGAGTACCGACTAGCGGGAGGGAACGAGCAGTACTTC.